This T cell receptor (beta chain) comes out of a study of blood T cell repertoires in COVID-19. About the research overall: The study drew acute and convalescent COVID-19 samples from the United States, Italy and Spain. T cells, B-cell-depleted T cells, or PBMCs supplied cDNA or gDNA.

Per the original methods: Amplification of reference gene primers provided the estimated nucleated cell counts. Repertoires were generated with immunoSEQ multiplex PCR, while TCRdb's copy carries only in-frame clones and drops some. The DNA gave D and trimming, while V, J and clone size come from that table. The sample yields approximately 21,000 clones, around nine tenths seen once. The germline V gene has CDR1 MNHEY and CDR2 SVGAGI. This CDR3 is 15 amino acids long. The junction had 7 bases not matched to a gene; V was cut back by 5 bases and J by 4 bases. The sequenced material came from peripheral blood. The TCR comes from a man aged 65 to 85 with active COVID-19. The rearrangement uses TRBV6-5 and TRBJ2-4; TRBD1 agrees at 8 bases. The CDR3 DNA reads TGTGCCAGCAGTACCAGACAGGGGTGGAAAAACATTCAGTACTTC. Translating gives CASSTRQGWKNIQYF.